The 25 T cell receptor beta chains listed next were all sequenced from one sample in a study of OX40 agonist ivuxolimab in advanced cancers. Some clones are missing from TCRdb's copy, which holds only in-frame ones; the method was immunoSEQ multiplex PCR. The sample lists roughly 29,000 clones; approximately 86% were seen once. The sequenced sample was CD4+ or CD8+ T cells sorted from blood, obtained in a trial of the OX40 agonist ivuxolimab. The receptors originated from an adult with an advanced solid tumor such as melanoma, head and neck, liver or kidney cancer.

The chain carries TRBV11-2 and TRBJ2-5; 8 bases align to TRBD2. Gene TRBJ2-7 matches the end of the DNA better, so the J call may be wrong. In germline, CDR1 is SGHAT, CDR2 FQNNGV. The CDR3 extends over 15 amino acids. The CDR3, as DNA: TGTGCCAGCAGCATAGCTCGGACTAGCAACTACGAGCAGTACTTC. It specifies CASSIARTSNYEQYF.

J is TRBJ2-5 and V is TRBV10-3, with D uncertain. Gene TRBJ2-7 matches the end of the DNA better, so the J call may be wrong. Germline assignment: CDR1 ENHRY and CDR2 SYGVKD. The CDR3 consists of 14 residues. The CDR3 sequence is CAISGESTSYEQYF. The CDR3 DNA reads as TGTGCCATCAGTGGTGAGTCCACCTCCTACGAGCAGTACTTC.

The V call is TRBV6-1, the J call TRBJ2-1; the D gene is possibly TRBD1 (5 bases). CDR3 length: 16 residues. Trimming pared 1 base from V and 3 bases from J, leaving 13 bases between. Germline assignment: CDR1 MNHNS and CDR2 SASEGT. The CDR3: CASSEEIGALYNEQFF. The CDR3 DNA reads as TGTGCCAGCAGTGAAGAAATAGGGGCCCTCTACAATGAGCAGTTCTTC.

The rearrangement joins TRBV30 to TRBJ2-7, with 9 bases identical to TRBD1. This CDR3 contains 15 residues. CDR1 is GTSNPN and CDR2 is SVGIG in the germline V gene (reference sequence). J gave up 2 bases and V 3 bases, and 8 bases lay outside the gene matches. The CDR3 spells CAWSGNRQGAYEQYF. DNA of the CDR3: TGTGCCTGGAGCGGGAATCGACAGGGGGCCTACGAGCAGTACTTC.

To note about this clone: This CDR3 is also generated by other DNA sequences in the sample. The chain joins TRBV10-3 to TRBJ1-6, with a tentative D call TRBD1 (5 bases). This CDR3 has 15 residues. V gave up 6 bases and J gave up 3 bases, with 12 bases separating them. CDR1 is ENHRY and CDR2 is SYGVKD in the germline V gene. The CDR3 nucleotides read TGTGCCATCAGAACCGGGACCGACTATAATTCACCCCTCCACTTT. Translation: CAIRTGTDYNSPLHF.

The V gene is TRBV27, the J gene TRBJ2-7, with 8 nucleotides matching TRBD2. Germline V CDR1 and CDR2: MNHEY, SMNVEV (reference sequence). Trimming removed 6 bases from V and 0 bases from J; junction bases left unmatched: 4. The CDR3 length is 14 residues. This CDR3 is CASSRGGFSYEQYF. CDR3 nucleotides: TGTGCCAGCAGCCGGGGGGGATTCTCCTACGAGCAGTACTTC.

The count of this clone is one. V usage is TRBV19 and J usage is TRBJ2-7; D is unresolved. The CDR3 sequence is 13 residues long. V lost 0 bases to trimming and J lost 5 bases, with 8 bases between them. The germline gives CDR1 LNHDA, CDR2 SQIVND (reference sequence). CDR3 coding DNA: TGTGCCAGTAGTATAGACCCCCGGGACGAGCAGTACTTC. It is translated as CASSIDPRDEQYF.

J is TRBJ1-1 and V is TRBV15; D is undetermined. V was clipped by 1 base and J by 7 bases, with 4 bases between them. Germline CDR1 is LNHNV and CDR2 is YYDKDF (reference sequence). This CDR3 region has 11 residues. CDR3 bases: TGTGCCACCAGCAGAGGACTTGAAGCTTTCTTT. Protein product: CATSRGLEAFF.

The chain joins TRBV27 to TRBJ2-7, with 8 bases matching TRBD2. Germline values: CDR1 MNHEY, CDR2 SMNVEV (reference sequence). V gave up 1 base and J gave up 5 bases; unmatched junction bases: 13. CDR3 length equals 17 residues. In DNA, the CDR3 is TGTGCCAGCAGTTTATGGGGGCCGGGCGGGGGGATCAACGAGCAGTACTTC. This translates into CASSLWGPGGGINEQYF.

The chain recombines TRBV13 with TRBJ2-6; weak D call: TRBD1 (6 bases). Germline values: CDR1 PRHDT, CDR2 FYEKMQ (reference sequence). The ends were cut back, 0 bases at V and 4 bases at J, with 13 bases in the middle. There are 17 residues in the CDR3. CDR3 bases: TGTGCCAGCAGCTTAGGAGGTACAGGGACCGGGGCCAACGTCCTGACTTTC. Amino acid sequence: CASSLGGTGTGANVLTF.

The CDR3 protein is CASRTHWQGVYEQYF. The CDR3 DNA reads as TGCGCCAGCAGAACCCATTGGCAGGGGGTGTACGAGCAGTACTTC. This chain uses TRBV5-1 with TRBJ2-7, with 7 positions matching TRBD1. This CDR3 is 15 amino acids long. Germline assignment: CDR1 SGHRS and CDR2 YFSETQ. J gave up 4 bases and V 5 bases, and 12 bases lay outside the gene matches.

This chain joins TRBV29-1 and TRBJ2-5; unclear D gene. V was cut by 7 bases and J by 3 bases, with 12 bases left in between. CDR3 length: 12 amino acids. CDR1 and CDR2 from the germline V gene are SQVTM and ANQGSEA. CDR3 coding DNA: TGCAGCGGTGAGGAGTGGGAAGAGACCCAGTACTTC. This encodes CSGEEWEETQYF.

For the CDR3, the DNA is TGCGCCAGCAGCCAAGTTTCAGGGCAAGGCTACACCTTC. Its translation: CASSQVSGQGYTF. The gene calls are TRBV4-1 and TRBJ1-2, with a possible D match to TRBD1 (5 bases). V gave up 1 base and J gave up 8 bases, with 11 bases separating them. CDR1 is MGHRA, CDR2 YSYEKL, per germline. This CDR3 contains 13 residues.

This chain joins TRBV21-1 and TRBJ2-7; the DNA was not compared with TRBD2, the D call given in the table. TRBV21-1 is a known pseudogene. The CDR3 spans 14 residues. The CDR3 DNA reads as TGTGCCAGCAGCACCCCGGGACTTGACTACGAGCAGTACTTC. Its protein product is CASSTPGLDYEQYF.

This clone has more than one count but fewer than ten. V usage is TRBV7-9 and J usage is TRBJ1-2, with TRBD1 identical over 7 bases. Trimming took 1 base from V and 3 from J; bases not matched to a gene: 5. The CDR3 consists of 15 residues. Germline loops: CDR1 SEHNR, CDR2 FQNEAQ (reference sequence). Here the CDR3 reads CASSLGAGGDYGYTF. The CDR3 DNA reads TGTGCCAGCAGCTTAGGAGCAGGGGGGGACTATGGCTACACCTTC.

The V gene is TRBV4-1, the J gene TRBJ1-2, with 7 nucleotides matching TRBD1. With V trimmed by 0 bases and J by 4 bases, 8 bases remained unmatched. The germline gives CDR1 MGHRA, CDR2 YSYEKL. CDR3 size: 16 residues. CDR3 sequence reads: CASSQDLIGGGYGYTF. The CDR3 DNA is TGCGCCAGCAGCCAAGATCTAATAGGGGGCGGCTATGGCTACACCTTC.

The chain is built from TRBV13 and TRBJ2-7; tentatively, D is TRBD2 (7 bases). CDR1 PRHDT and CDR2 FYEKMQ come from the germline V gene (reference sequence). The length of the CDR3 is 15 residues. Trimming cost V 4 bases and J 6 bases, with 19 bases left between them. The CDR3 region is CASSSTAGAGVEQYF. The DNA of the CDR3 is TGTGCCAGCAGCTCTACGGCGGGGGCTGGGGTCGAGCAGTACTTC.

This chain links TRBV7-9 with TRBJ1-4, with 7 positions matching TRBD1. Trimming took 4 bases from V and 6 from J; bases not matched to a gene: 2. From germline, CDR1 is SEHNR and CDR2 FQNEAQ (reference sequence). This CDR3 spans 13 amino acids. CDR3 in amino acids: CASSSGGYEKLFF. The CDR3 DNA reads TGTGCCAGCAGCTCAGGGGGGTATGAAAAACTGTTTTTT.

V is TRBV10-3 and J is TRBJ2-1; 15 bases match TRBD2. The CDR3 consists of 14 residues. V lost 6 bases, J lost 6 bases, and 0 bases stayed unmatched. Germline values: CDR1 ENHRY, CDR2 SYGVKD. The CDR3 loop is CAIRGLAGGNEQFF. CDR3 DNA sequence: TGTGCCATCAGGGGACTAGCGGGGGGCAATGAGCAGTTCTTC.

V is TRBV27 and J is TRBJ2-7; TRBD1 matches 8 bases. There are 14 residues in the CDR3. Germline V CDR1 and CDR2: MNHEY, SMNVEV (reference sequence). V dropped 4 bases and J dropped 7; count of bases not matched to a gene: 9. This chain's CDR3 is CASSSRQGLWEQYF. In DNA, the CDR3 is TGTGCCAGCAGTTCCCGACAGGGGCTCTGGGAGCAGTACTTC.

On this clone itself: An end of the junction does not agree with germline; a read error may underlie this. The rearrangement links TRBV13 to TRBJ1-6; D gene uncertain. Germline V gives CDR1 PRHDT, CDR2 FYEKMQ (reference sequence). This CDR3 spans 15 amino acids. The CDR3 loop reads CAGSLAPPEGKTLHF. In DNA form, the CDR3 reads TGTGCCGGCAGCTTAGCCCCCCCGGAAGGTAAGACCCTCCACTTT.

The chain's CDR3 is CASSTGVSYEQYF. The DNA of the CDR3 is TGTGCCAGCAGCACCGGGGTCTCCTACGAGCAGTACTTC. This chain joins TRBV11-2 and TRBJ2-7; tentative D call: TRBD2 (5 bases). CDR3 length: 13 residues. V shed 5 bases and J shed 0 bases, with 8 bases lying between them. CDR1 is SGHAT, CDR2 FQNNGV, per germline.

The chain joins TRBV27 to TRBJ2-3; D is perhaps TRBD1 (5 bases). Germline CDR1 is MNHEY and CDR2 is SMNVEV (reference sequence). V was cut by 4 bases and J by 1 base, with 12 bases left in between. The CDR3 length is 15 residues. The CDR3 DNA is TGTGCCAGCAGTTCCTACCAGGGCGGCACAGATACGCAGTATTTT. This translates into CASSSYQGGTDTQYF.

This clone was recorded once. The chain is built from TRBV4-1 and TRBJ2-7; the match to TRBD1 covers 8 bases. J was trimmed by 5 bases and V by 4 bases; bases with no gene match: 7. The CDR3 loop spans 14 amino acids. Germline CDR1 reads MGHRA; CDR2 reads YSYEKL. CDR3 DNA: TGCGCCAGCAGCCCGAGACAGGGGCTCCACGAGCAGTACTTC. This sequence encodes CASSPRQGLHEQYF.

This clone was observed once. The CDR3 protein is CASSLILETGAKNIQYF. CDR3 nucleotides: TGTGCCAGCAGCTTGATTTTGGAGACTGGAGCCAAAAACATTCAGTACTTC. The chain combines TRBV5-8 with TRBJ2-4; D not certain. Germline loops: CDR1 SGHTS, CDR2 YDEGEE. The V and J ends lost 1 base and 0 bases respectively, with 14 bases between them. CDR3 length: 17 amino acids.